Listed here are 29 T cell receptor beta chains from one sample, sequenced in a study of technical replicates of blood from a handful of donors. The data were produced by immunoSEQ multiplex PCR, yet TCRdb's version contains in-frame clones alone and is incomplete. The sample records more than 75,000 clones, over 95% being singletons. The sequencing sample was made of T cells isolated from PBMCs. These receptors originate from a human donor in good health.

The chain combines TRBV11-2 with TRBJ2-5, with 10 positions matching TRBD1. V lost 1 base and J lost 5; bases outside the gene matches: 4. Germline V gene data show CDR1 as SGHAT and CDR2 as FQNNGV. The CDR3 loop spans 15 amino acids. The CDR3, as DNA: TGTGCCAGCAGCTTAGCAGGGACAGGGGTCGAGACCCAGTACTTC. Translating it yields CASSLAGTGVETQYF.

CDR3 sequence (DNA): TGTGCCACCGCAGCGGGATTTAATCAGCCCCAGCATTTT. Amino acid sequence: CATAAGFNQPQHF. This chain links TRBV6-5 with TRBJ1-5; no reliable D call. Germline V gives CDR1 MNHEY, CDR2 SVGAGI. Trimming took 10 bases from V and 4 from J, leaving 14 bases between them. The CDR3 totals 13 residues.

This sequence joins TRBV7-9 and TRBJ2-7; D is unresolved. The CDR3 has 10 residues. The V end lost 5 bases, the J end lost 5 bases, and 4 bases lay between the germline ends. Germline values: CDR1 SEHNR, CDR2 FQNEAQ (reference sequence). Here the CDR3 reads CASSQNEQYF. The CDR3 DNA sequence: TGTGCCAGCAGCCAAAACGAGCAGTACTTC.

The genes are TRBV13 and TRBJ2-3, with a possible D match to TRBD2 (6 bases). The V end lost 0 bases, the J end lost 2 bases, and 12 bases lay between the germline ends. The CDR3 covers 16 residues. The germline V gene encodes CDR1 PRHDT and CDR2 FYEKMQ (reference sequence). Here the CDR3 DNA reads TGTGCCAGCAGCTTAGGGGCCGGGACTTACACAGATACGCAGTATTTT. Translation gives CASSLGAGTYTDTQYF.

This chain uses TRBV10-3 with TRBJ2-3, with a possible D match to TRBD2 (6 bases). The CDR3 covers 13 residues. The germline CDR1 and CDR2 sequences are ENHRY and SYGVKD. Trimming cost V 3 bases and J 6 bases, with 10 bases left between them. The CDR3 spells CAISERESDTQYF. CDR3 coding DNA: TGTGCCATCAGTGAACGGGAGTCTGATACGCAGTATTTT.

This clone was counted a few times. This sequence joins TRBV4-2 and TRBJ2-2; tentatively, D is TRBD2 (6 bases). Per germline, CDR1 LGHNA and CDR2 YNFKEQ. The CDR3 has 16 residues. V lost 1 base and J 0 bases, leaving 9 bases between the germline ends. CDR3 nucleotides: TGTGCCAGCAGCCAAGTAACGGGGGCGAACACCGGGGAGCTGTTTTTT. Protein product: CASSQVTGANTGELFF.

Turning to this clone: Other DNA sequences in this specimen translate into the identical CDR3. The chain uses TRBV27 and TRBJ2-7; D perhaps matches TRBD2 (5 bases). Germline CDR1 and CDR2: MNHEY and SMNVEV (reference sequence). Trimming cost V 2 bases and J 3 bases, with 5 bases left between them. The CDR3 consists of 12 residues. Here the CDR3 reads CASSLSGYEQYF. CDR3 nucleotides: TGTGCCAGCAGTTTAAGCGGCTACGAGCAGTACTTC.

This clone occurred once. In DNA, the CDR3 is TGTGCCAGTAGTCGTCCTAGCTCCGAGACCCAGTACTTC. The encoded protein is CASSRPSSETQYF. This chain connects TRBV19 to TRBJ2-5; possibly TRBD2 for D (5 bases). Trimming took 5 bases from V and 5 from J, leaving 12 bases between them. Germline V CDR1 and CDR2: LNHDA, SQIVND (reference sequence). CDR3 length: 13 residues.

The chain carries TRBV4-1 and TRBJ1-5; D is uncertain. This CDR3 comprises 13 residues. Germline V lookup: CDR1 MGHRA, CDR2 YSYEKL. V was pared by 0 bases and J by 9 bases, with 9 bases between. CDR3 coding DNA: TGCGCCAGCAGCCAAGACTCAGGTCGGCCCCAGCATTTT. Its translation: CASSQDSGRPQHF.

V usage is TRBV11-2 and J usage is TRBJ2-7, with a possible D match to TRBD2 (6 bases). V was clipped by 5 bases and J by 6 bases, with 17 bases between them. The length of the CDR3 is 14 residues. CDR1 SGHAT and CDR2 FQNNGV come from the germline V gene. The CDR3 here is CASSPAGTVGEQYF. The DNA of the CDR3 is TGTGCCAGCAGCCCCGCCGGGACTGTGGGCGAGCAGTACTTC.

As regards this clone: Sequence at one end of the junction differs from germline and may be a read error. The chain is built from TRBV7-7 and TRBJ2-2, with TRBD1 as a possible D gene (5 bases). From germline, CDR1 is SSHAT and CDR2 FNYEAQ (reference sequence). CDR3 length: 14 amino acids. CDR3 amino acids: CASSLAQGTGELFF. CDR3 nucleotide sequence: TGTGCTAGCAGCTTAGCCCAGGGAACCGGGGAGCTGTTTTTT.

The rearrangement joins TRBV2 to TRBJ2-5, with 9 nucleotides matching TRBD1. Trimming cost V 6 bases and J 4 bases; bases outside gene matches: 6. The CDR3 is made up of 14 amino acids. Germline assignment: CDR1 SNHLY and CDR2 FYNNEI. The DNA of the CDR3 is TGTGCCAGCAGCCTGACAGGGGGATTAGAGACCCAGTACTTC. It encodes CASSLTGGLETQYF.

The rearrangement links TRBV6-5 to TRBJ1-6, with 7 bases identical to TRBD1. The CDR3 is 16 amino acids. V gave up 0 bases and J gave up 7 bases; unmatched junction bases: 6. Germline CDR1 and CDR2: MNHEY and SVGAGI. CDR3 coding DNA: TGTGCCAGCAGTTACTCCTCCTTGACAGGGAATTCACCCCTCCACTTT. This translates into CASSYSSLTGNSPLHF.

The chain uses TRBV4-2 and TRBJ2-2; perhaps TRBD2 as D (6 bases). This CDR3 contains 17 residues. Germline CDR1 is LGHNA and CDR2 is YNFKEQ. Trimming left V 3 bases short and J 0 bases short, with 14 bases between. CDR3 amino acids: CASSHFGRGTNTGELFF. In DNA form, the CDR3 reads TGTGCCAGCAGCCACTTTGGTCGGGGGACGAACACCGGGGAGCTGTTTTTT.

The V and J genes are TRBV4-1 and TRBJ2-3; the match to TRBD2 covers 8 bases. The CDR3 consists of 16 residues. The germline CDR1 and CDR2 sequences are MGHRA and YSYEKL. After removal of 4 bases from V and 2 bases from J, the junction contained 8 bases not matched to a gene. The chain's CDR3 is CASSPNLAGLTDTQYF. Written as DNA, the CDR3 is TGCGCCAGCAGCCCTAATCTAGCGGGCCTCACAGATACGCAGTATTTT.

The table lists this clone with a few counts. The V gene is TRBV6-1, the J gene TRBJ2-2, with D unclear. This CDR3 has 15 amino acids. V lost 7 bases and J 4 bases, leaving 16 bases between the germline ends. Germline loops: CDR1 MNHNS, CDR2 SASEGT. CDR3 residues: CASKVEALITGELFF. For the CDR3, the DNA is TGTGCCAGCAAGGTGGAAGCGCTAATCACCGGGGAGCTGTTTTTT.

CDR3 protein: CASSQVQGSSQPQHF. CDR3 DNA sequence: TGCGCCAGCAGCCAAGTACAGGGTAGTTCTCAGCCCCAGCATTTT. V and J are TRBV4-3 and TRBJ1-5, with D perhaps matching TRBD1 (6 bases). In germline, CDR1 is LGHNA, CDR2 YSLEER. The CDR3 extends over 15 amino acids. V lost 1 base and J lost 6, with 13 bases in between.

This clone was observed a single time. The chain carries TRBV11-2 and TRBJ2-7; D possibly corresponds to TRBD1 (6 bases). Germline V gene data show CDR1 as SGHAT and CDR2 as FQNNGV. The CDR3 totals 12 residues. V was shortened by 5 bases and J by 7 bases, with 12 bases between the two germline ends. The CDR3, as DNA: TGTGCCAGCAGCCAACAGGGATGGGAGCAGTACTTC. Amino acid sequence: CASSQQGWEQYF.

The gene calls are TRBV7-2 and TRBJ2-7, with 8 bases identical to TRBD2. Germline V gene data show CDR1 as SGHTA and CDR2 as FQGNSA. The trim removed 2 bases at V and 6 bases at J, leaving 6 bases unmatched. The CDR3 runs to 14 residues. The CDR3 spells CASSLSSGSAEQYF. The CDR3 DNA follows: TGTGCCAGCAGCTTATCCAGCGGGAGTGCCGAGCAGTACTTC.

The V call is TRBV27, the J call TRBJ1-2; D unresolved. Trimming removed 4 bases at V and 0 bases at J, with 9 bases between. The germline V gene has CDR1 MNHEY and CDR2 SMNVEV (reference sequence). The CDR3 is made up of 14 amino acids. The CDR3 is CASSSGVPNYGYTF. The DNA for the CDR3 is TGTGCCAGCAGTTCCGGGGTTCCTAACTATGGCTACACCTTC.

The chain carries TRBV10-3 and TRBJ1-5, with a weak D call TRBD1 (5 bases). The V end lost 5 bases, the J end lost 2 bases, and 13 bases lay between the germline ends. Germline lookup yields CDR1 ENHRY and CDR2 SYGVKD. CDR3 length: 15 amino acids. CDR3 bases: TGTGCCATCAGTCTATCAGGGAATGGCAATCAGCCCCAGCATTTT. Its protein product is CAISLSGNGNQPQHF.

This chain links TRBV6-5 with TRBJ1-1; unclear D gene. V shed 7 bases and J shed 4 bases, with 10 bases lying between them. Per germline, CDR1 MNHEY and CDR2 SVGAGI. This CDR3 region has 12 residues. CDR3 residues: CASNTVATEAFF. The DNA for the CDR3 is TGTGCCAGCAATACGGTAGCCACTGAAGCTTTCTTT.

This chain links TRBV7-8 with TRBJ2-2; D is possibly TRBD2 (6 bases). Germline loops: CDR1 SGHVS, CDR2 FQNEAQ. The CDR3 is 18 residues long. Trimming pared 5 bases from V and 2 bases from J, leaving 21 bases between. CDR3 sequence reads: CASSPSWGGARNTGELFF. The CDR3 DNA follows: TGTGCCAGCAGCCCCTCTTGGGGCGGGGCAAGAAACACCGGGGAGCTGTTTTTT.

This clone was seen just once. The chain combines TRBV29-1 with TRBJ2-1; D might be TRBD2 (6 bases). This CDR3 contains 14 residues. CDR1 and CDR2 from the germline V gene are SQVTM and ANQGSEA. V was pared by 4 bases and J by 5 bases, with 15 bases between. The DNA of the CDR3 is TGCAGCGTTGTTAAGGGACTGTATAACAATGAGCAGTTCTTC. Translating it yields CSVVKGLYNNEQFF.

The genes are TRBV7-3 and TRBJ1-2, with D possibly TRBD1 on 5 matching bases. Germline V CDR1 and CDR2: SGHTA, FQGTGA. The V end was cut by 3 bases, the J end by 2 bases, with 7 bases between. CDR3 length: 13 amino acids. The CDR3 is CASSLDTNYGYTF. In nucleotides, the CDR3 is TGTGCCAGCAGCTTGGACACGAACTATGGCTACACCTTC.

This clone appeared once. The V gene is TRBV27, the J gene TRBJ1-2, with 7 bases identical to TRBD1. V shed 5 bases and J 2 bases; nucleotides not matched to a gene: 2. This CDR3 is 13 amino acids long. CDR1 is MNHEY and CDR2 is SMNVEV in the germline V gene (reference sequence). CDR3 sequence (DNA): TGTGCCAGCAGTGCACAGGGGAACTATGGCTACACCTTC. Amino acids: CASSAQGNYGYTF.

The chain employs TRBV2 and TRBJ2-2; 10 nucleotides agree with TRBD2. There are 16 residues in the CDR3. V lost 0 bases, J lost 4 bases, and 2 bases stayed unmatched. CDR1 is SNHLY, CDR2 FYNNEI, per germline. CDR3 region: CASSEAASGGTGELFF. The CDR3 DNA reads TGTGCCAGCAGTGAAGCAGCTAGCGGGGGCACCGGGGAGCTGTTTTTT.

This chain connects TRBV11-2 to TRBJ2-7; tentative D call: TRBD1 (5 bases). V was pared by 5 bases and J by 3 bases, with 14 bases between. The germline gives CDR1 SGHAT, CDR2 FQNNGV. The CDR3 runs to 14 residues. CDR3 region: CASSQGVKGYEQYF. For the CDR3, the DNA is TGTGCCAGCAGCCAAGGGGTGAAGGGCTACGAGCAGTACTTC. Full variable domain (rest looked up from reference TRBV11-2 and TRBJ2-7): EAGVAQSPRYKIIEKRQSVAFWCNPISGHATLYWYQQILGQGPKLLIQFQNNGVVDDSQLPKDRFSAERLKGVDSTLKIQPAKLEDSAVYLCASSQGVKGYEQYFGPGTRLTVT.

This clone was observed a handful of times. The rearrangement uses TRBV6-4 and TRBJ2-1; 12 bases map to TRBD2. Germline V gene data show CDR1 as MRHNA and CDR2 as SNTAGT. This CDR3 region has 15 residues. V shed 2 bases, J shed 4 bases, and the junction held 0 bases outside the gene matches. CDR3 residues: CASSDGTSGYNEQFF. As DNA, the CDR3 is TGTGCCAGCAGTGACGGGACTAGCGGGTACAATGAGCAGTTCTTC.